The sequence of this T cell receptor beta chain was determined in a study of cytomegalovirus exposure and HLA in healthy donors (dated by TCRdb to 2015 to 2018). Some background on the complete study: In an earlier analysis of roughly 590 of the donors, around 300 Gb of sequence data and approximately 100 million unique TCR beta sequences from about 190 million T cells were reported. Around 320 gigabases of sequencing data and some 85 million unique TCR sequences were included in an early release covering several hundred HLA-typed donors. Of the roughly 400 genotyped donors, 65% to 90% fell in the genetic ancestry cluster associated with self-reported Caucasian donors. The study was designed to test whether signatures of past pathogen exposure could be identified by cataloging public T cell receptors. Using immunosequencing, the study profiled T cell repertoires from around 670 subjects and related those repertoires to cytomegalovirus serostatus. In addition to the first cohort of 666 subjects, a separate validation cohort of approximately 110 different subjects was used. The study combined high-throughput TCR immunosequencing, statistical association of individual TCRs with disease status, and machine learning to predict cytomegalovirus infection status. To study patterns of TCR occurrence, a later analysis re-analyzed previously published TCR beta repertoires from 600 to 750 donors and added high-resolution HLA genotyping. Rather than using new phenotypic data, the later analysis identified candidate immune exposures from TCR beta sequences and from how often those sequences occurred across donors. To decide whether each TCR beta V gene segment behaved as functional or pseudogenic, an earlier analysis of 587 of the donors relied on high-throughput TCR beta sequencing. Donor age, sex, ethnicity and CMV serostatus were collected together with the repertoire data. A later genetic analysis used genome-wide SNP genotypes for about 60% of the roughly 700 donors, treating that subset as a discovery cohort. Every discovery cohort repertoire had been produced on one sequencing platform. HLA typing included class I and class II loci at four-digit resolution. The number of typed donors differed by locus: about 629-630 for A, B, C, DRB1 and DQB1; 522 for DQA1; 606 for DPA1; and roughly 450 for DPB1. Roughly five DR-DQ haplotypes were handled as single units for association and clustering, since linkage in the cohort was strong. Across around 400 genotyped donors of the cohort, an average of roughly 230,000 unique TCR beta nucleotide sequences per donor were sequenced, and 15% to 20% of those sequences were non-productive. Summary of the overall study and its limitations: The authors suggested that the approach could potentially be generalized to other disease states and immunological phenotypes. A further reported finding was that TCR beta sequences accurately predicted the HLA-A and HLA-B alleles for most subjects in the first cohort. Linkage disequilibrium might explain the correlated functional status among segregating V segments, but an unknown experimental factor could not be ruled out. Because HLA typing was missing for some donors at each locus, association tests included only the typed subset. A total of 164 TCR beta chains were listed by the study as associated with cytomegalovirus. This cohort had only TCR beta chains sequenced, and the lack of alpha or paired-chain data limited which features could be detected. Because counts were too low, about 15 rarely observed V segments, including chromosome 9 orphons, were left out of the earlier analysis of 587 of the donors. Immune exposure information for the cohort was limited to CMV serostatus. In vitro tests confirmed that a few of the cytomegalovirus-associated TCR beta chains recognize cytomegalovirus antigens. A later analysis found that HLA-associated TCR beta chains were more clonally expanded and had lower generation probabilities than equally common non-associated chains. According to a later analysis, most CMV-associated TCR beta chains appeared to be HLA-restricted, and the HLA associations seemed to be driven largely by CMV exposure. Because the 87-base-pair reads could not distinguish some IMGT-functional V segments, including TRBV6-2 and TRBV6-3, those segments were excluded. Presence/absence analyses assumed roughly uniform sequencing depth across donors, an assumption that may not hold. The classifier was reported to diagnose cytomegalovirus status with high specificity and sensitivity in both the original and validation cohorts. In an earlier analysis of 587 of the donors, most TCR beta V segments appeared in productive rearrangements about 87% or about 30% of the time, broadly matching IMGT annotations. According to a later analysis, TCR association rates differed among HLA loci, with DRB1 alleles showing the most associated TCRs and HLA-C alleles showing the fewest. The sequencing pipeline was judged likely to have produced a cluster of highly shared sequence variants as a technical artifact. When HLA alleles, especially DR and DQ, strongly co-occurred, attributing TCR associations to individual alleles was difficult. An association between a missense DCLRE1C variant and V-gene and J-gene trimming of TCR beta chains was found in a later genetic analysis and replicated in an independent cohort. A later genetic analysis reported fewer N-insertions in productive TCRs among donors in an Asian-associated ancestry cluster than the approximately 670-donor mean. In a later analysis, several top co-occurrence clusters were reported to appear linked to parvovirus B19, influenza, CMV and Epstein-Barr virus. Across donors, most TCR sequences were observed very rarely, whereas some public TCRs were present in many individuals. In a later analysis, 15,000 to 20,000 TCR beta sequences were associated with specific HLA alleles at a false discovery rate of 0.05.

Worth noting for this clone: Its target antigen remains unknown. No base quality information exists; no much larger clone differs at one position.

The cohort was made up of 666 healthy bone marrow donors. All cohort members were sampled while nominally healthy, although unrecorded immune exposures were likely present. The donor was CMV seronegative and was included in the group of several hundred seronegative cohort members. Every donor gave a peripheral blood sample, and the peripheral blood mononuclear cells from that sample were used for TCR beta sequencing. The Qiagen DNeasy Blood Extraction Kit was used to extract genomic DNA from the blood cell samples. The trim is 1 base for V and 4 bases for J, with a gap of 12 bases between the germline ends. CDR3 length: 16 amino acids, cysteine to phenylalanine. Solely the CDR3 DNA is kept, with 48 bases framed from the first base. The germline V gene supplies CDR1 SGDLS and CDR2 YYNGEE. The library relied on the immunoSEQ multiplex PCR assay. For the multiplex PCR, a mixture combining 60 forward primers for TCR Vbeta segments and 13 reverse primers for TCR Jbeta segments was used. The CDR3 region of rearranged TCR beta genes was amplified from genomic DNA by a multiplex PCR assay. Amplified TCR beta libraries were sequenced as 87-base-pair reads on the Illumina HiSeq System. In the paper's pipeline: In a later analysis, tens of millions of unique TCR beta chains were counted across the roughly 670 repertoires, and roughly 11 million of these chains were shared by at least two donors. A nearest-neighbor algorithm error-corrected the raw reads and collapsed the reads into unique sequences, merging closely related sequences to remove PCR and sequencing errors. V, D and J gene segments were assigned by aligning CDR3 sequences to IMGT reference sequences. Each retained sequence needed at least a six-nucleotide match to both a V gene segment and a J gene segment. A rearrangement was called productive if the CDR3 had no stop codons and remained in frame with V and J, and every other rearrangement was called non-productive. Following IMGT convention, CDR3 was defined as the stretch from the second conserved V-encoded cysteine up to the conserved J-encoded phenylalanine. The earlier analysis of roughly 590 of the donors excluded any sequence lacking an unambiguous match to a single V gene segment. An earlier analysis of some 610 of the donors called V segments functional above 56.7% productive rearrangements and segregating when the between-donor standard deviation exceeded 5%. A statistical classification framework was developed to diagnose cytomegalovirus status using the catalog of TCR beta chain sequences. In a later analysis, TCR nucleotide sequences were compared against IMGT/GENE-DB human TR gene sequences so that V and J genes could be assigned. In a later analysis, CDR3 sequences and most-parsimonious VDJ recombination scenarios were assigned using the TCRdist pipeline. A later analysis defined each TCR beta chain by its CDR3 amino acid sequence plus V-gene family, and excluded reads lacking a unique V-gene family. A later analysis removed nearly 600 highly shared, low-generation-probability nucleotide sequences to deal with suspected cross-contamination and a sequencing artifact. A later analysis calculated a clonal expansion index for each public chain from normalized within-repertoire ranks of inferred template counts. In a later analysis, generation probabilities were computed with a VDJ recombination model fitted to out-of-frame rearrangements, and the resulting probabilities were checked against IGoR. In a later analysis, TCR-TCR, TCR-HLA and TCR-CMV co-occurrence was scored with hypergeometric tests, and a repertoire-size bias correction was applied to TCR pairs. False discovery rates were estimated in a later analysis by permuting HLA or CMV assignments 20 times. In a later analysis, co-occurring TCRs were grouped using DBSCAN, and TCRdist sequence similarity was added for clustering within HLA-allele-positive subsets. Repertoires with fewer than 30,000 or more than 120,000 public chains, plus five repertoires with anomalous nucleotide sharing, were excluded from co-occurrence clustering. TCRdb provides this immuneACCESS table in a form limited to in-frame rearrangements. Some clones are lacking; in checked studies, under half of them reflect an unresolved V gene, and why the rest are absent is not known. V and J calls and clone size are given by that table; D and trimming were obtained from the DNA. Here the sample has some 130,000 clones; roughly 85% occur a single time. The ten largest clones capture more than 1.5% of the sample.

The sequence came from a middle-aged man in good health and CMV-seronegative. The specimen sequenced was PBMCs. The sequence joins TRBV9 to TRBJ2-6, and TRBD1 may be the D gene, going by 5 matching bases. The sequence in DNA is TGTGCCAGCAGCGTACTTTCAGGGTTCGGGGCCAACGTCCTGACTTTC. It specifies CASSVLSGFGANVLTF.